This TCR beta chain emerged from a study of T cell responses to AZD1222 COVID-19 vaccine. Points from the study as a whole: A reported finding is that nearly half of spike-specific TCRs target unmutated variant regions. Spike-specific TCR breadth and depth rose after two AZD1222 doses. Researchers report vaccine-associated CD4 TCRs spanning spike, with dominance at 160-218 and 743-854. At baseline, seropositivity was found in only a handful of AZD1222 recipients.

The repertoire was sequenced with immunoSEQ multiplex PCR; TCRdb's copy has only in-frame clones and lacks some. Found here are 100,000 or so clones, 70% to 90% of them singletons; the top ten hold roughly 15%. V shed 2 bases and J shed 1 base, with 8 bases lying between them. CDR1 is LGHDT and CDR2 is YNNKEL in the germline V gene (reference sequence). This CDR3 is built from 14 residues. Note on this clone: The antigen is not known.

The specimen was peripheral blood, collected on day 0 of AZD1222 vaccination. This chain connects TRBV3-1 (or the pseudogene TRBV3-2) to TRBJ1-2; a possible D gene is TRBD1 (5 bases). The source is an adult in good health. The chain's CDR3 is CASSQTGLNYGYTF. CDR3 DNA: TGTGCCAGCAGCCAAACAGGCCTTAACTATGGCTACACCTTC.